The sequence of this T cell receptor beta chain was determined in a study of breast tumors, draining lymph nodes, adjacent tissues. Study outcomes and limitations: Findings are consistent with lymph node origin and intratumoral expansion of most tumor T cells. Tumor TCR diversity was below lymph nodes but above nontumor tissue. The lymph node origin of tumor T cells was framed as consistent with a hypothesis, not demonstrated. Luminal-like breast cancer showed significantly higher tumor–nontumor repertoire similarity than basal-like.

One entry per CDR3 protein, called by TCRdb with MiXCR from the multiplex PCR reads. Of roughly 100,000 distinct CDR3 sequences listed, 30% are singletons. Axillary draining lymph nodes of breast cancer patients supplied the node samples. Trimming removed 7 bases at V and 8 bases at J, with 5 bases between. This CDR3 spans 8 amino acids. Germline V gene sequence: CDR1 SQVTM, CDR2 ANQGSEA. In its sample, this clonotype was seen many times. Its antigen is as yet unknown. The sample comprised axillary lymph node tissue. The receptor's source is a female donor with breast cancer. Some clones in this sample may be carry-over from other donors' samples. The chain links TRBV29-1 to TRBJ1-2; D uncertain. The CDR3 nucleotides are TGCAGCGGTACAGGCTACACCTTC. This gives the protein CSGTGYTF. Using reference TRBV29-1 and TRBJ1-2 for the parts outside the CDR3, the full variable domain is SAVISQKPSRDICQRGTSLTIQCQVDSQVTMMFWYRQQPGQSLTLIATANQGSEATYESGFVIDKFPISRPNLTFSTLTVSNMSPEDSSIYLCSGTGYTFGSGTRLTVV.